This T cell receptor (beta chain) was found in a study of T-cell memory formation after mild COVID-19. Study background: Largely, TCR clusters stayed within a single donor.

The study, taken as a whole, reports: Pre-infection memory held some responding clones, suggesting pre-existing cross-reactive T cells responded.

TCRdb re-derived calls from the 5' RACE reads in MiXCR, one entry per CDR3 protein. The data hold around 200,000 distinct CDR3 sequences, with under 20% observed a single time. A word on this clonotype: Its antigen is as yet unknown.

Material for sequencing was PBMCs or a T cell subset sorted from them (not recorded which). The receptor was derived from a man younger than 35 who had mild COVID-19 (a few samples of this study predate the infection). Cell type and time point are not known.

For the CDR3, the DNA is TGTGCCAGCAGCTTAGTGGACGGACAAAGCTACGAGCAGTACTTC. Translated: CASSLVDGQSYEQYF. The chain joins TRBV7-8 to TRBJ2-7; D is perhaps TRBD1 (5 bases). Germline CDR1 is SGHVS and CDR2 is FQNEAQ. The V and J ends lost 1 base and 3 bases respectively, with 13 bases between them. CDR3 size: 15 residues.